Included here is one T cell receptor (beta chain) sequence, with context. The data were taken from a study of blood T cell repertoires in COVID-19. Here immunoSEQ multiplex PCR was the method, and the copy in TCRdb shows in-frame clones only, minus some. The table includes roughly 170,000 clones, less than 85% detected once. This CDR3 spans 17 amino acids. V was clipped by 0 bases and J by 7 bases, with 16 bases between them. Germline lookup yields CDR1 ENHRY and CDR2 SYGVKD. Sequencing input: peripheral blood. This clonotype originated in a human donor in a cohort sampled during active COVID-19. The J gene is TRBJ1-6, the V gene TRBV10-3; no definite D call. The CDR3 bases are TGTGCCATCAGTGAGTCGAAAGGAGCACGGCCGAATTCACCCCTCCACTTT. It encodes CAISESKGARPNSPLHF.